These 14 T cell receptor beta chains came from one sample sequenced in a study of blood T cells in healthy people across ages. Sample-barcoded 5' priming and a J-beta primer mix drove a second PCR of roughly 7 to 11 cycles. TCRdb fed the 5' RACE reads into MiXCR, producing one record per CDR3 protein. Here the sample spans around 800,000 distinct CDR3 sequences, around half being singletons. The material sequenced was blood. The receptors derive from a man older than 75 in good health.

This clonotype was seen more than once but under ten times. The chain is built from TRBV20-1 and TRBJ2-7; TRBD2 agrees at 10 bases. Unmatched junction bases numbered 6, after V lost 6 bases and J lost 4 bases. From germline, CDR1 is DFQATT and CDR2 SNEGSKA (reference sequence). This CDR3 is built from 13 residues. CDR3 DNA sequence: TGCAGTGCCACGGGAGCGGGAGGGTACGAGCAGTACTTC. This codes for CSATGAGGYEQYF.

This clonotype was recorded only once. DNA of the CDR3: TGTGCCAGCAGCTTAGGTTCCGGGACAGGGAGGTACGAGCAGTACTTC. Translating it yields CASSLGSGTGRYEQYF. This sequence joins TRBV7-2 and TRBJ2-7; 9 bases line up with TRBD1. Per germline, CDR1 SGHTA and CDR2 FQGNSA. V lost 1 base, J lost 4 bases, and 8 bases stayed unmatched. The CDR3 loop spans 16 amino acids.

V usage is TRBV6-1 and J usage is TRBJ2-7, with TRBD2 as a possible D gene (5 bases). The CDR3 loop spans 15 amino acids. Trimming left V 6 bases short and J 4 bases short, with 19 bases between. CDR1 and CDR2 from the germline V gene are MNHNS and SASEGT. The DNA for the CDR3 is TGTGCCAGCAGCTCACCTCAGCCGGGGATATACGAGCAGTACTTC. Translating gives CASSSPQPGIYEQYF.

Here the CDR3 reads CAIRPYEMRESQDEQFF. For the CDR3, the DNA is TGTGCCATCAGGCCTTATGAAATGCGGGAGTCTCAAGATGAGCAGTTCTTC. J is TRBJ2-1 and V is TRBV10-3, with 7 bases lining up with TRBD2. The trim removed 6 bases at V and 8 bases at J, leaving 19 bases unmatched. CDR1 and CDR2 (germline): ENHRY, SYGVKD. The CDR3 is made up of 17 amino acids.

Notes on this clonotype: A much larger clone differs by one base, so this may be a read error. The V gene is TRBV7-3, the J gene TRBJ2-3; D possibly corresponds to TRBD1 (5 bases). Germline CDR1 SGHTA, CDR2 FQGTGA. Trimming removed 2 bases at V and 2 bases at J, with 11 bases between. The length of the CDR3 is 15 residues. CDR3 loop: CASSLLGVHTDTQYF. The DNA for the CDR3 is TGTGCCAGCAGCTTACTAGGGGTACACACAGATACGCAGTATTTT.

This clonotype was observed many times. The rearrangement links TRBV4-2 to TRBJ2-7, with TRBD2 identical over 11 bases. The germline CDR1 and CDR2 sequences are LGHNA and YNFKEQ. The trim removed 1 base at V and 7 bases at J, leaving 12 bases unmatched. This CDR3 comprises 17 residues. The CDR3 is CASSQGPGTSGTSEQYF. CDR3 in DNA: TGTGCCAGCAGCCAAGGGCCCGGGACTAGCGGAACATCTGAGCAGTACTTC.

This clonotype has a handful of counts. A much larger clonotype is one base distant, so this may be a read error. The genes are TRBV28 and TRBJ2-5; 7 nucleotides align to TRBD1. The CDR3 has 13 amino acids. V lost 8 bases to trimming and J lost 11 bases; unmatched junction nucleotides: 14. Per the germline V gene, CDR1 is MDHEN and CDR2 is SYDVKM. CDR3 sequence (DNA): TGTGCCAGCTCGGGACAGCTTTTCAATGAGCAGTACTTC. Translation: CASSGQLFNEQYF.

V usage is TRBV20-1 and J usage is TRBJ2-4; 9 nucleotides match TRBD1. CDR1 and CDR2 from the germline V gene are DFQATT and SNEGSKA (reference sequence). Unmatched junction bases numbered 7, after V lost 4 bases and J lost 0 bases. CDR3 length: 16 amino acids. CDR3 residues: CSATPGQGLAKNIQYF. The DNA of the CDR3 is TGCAGTGCTACCCCGGGACAGGGACTAGCCAAAAACATTCAGTACTTC.

Ten or more counts support this clonotype. The genes are TRBV5-1 and TRBJ2-3, with D possibly being TRBD1 (5 bases). With 0 bases removed from V and 3 bases from J, the gap between germline ends came to 14 bases. The CDR3 consists of 16 residues. Germline V gene data show CDR1 as SGHRS and CDR2 as YFSETQ. CDR3 in DNA: TGCGCCAGCAGCTTGGATGGACAACCACTAACAGATACGCAGTATTTT. Protein product: CASSLDGQPLTDTQYF.

The chain couples TRBV14 to TRBJ2-1, with D hard to call. CDR1 and CDR2 from the germline V gene are SGHDN and FVKESK. The CDR3 runs to 14 residues. Trimming shortened V by 4 bases and J by 4 bases, and 11 bases separated the two germline ends. CDR3 DNA: TGTGCCAGCAGCCTCCCCCCAGTTTACAATGAGCAGTTCTTC. It is translated as CASSLPPVYNEQFF.

The chain is built from TRBV27 and TRBJ1-2, with TRBD1 as a possible D gene (5 bases). Germline V lookup: CDR1 MNHEY, CDR2 SMNVEV (reference sequence). The CDR3 extends over 14 amino acids. V lost 4 bases, J lost 7 bases, and 16 bases lay in between. The CDR3: CASSSGPLMAGYTF. As DNA, the CDR3 is TGTGCCAGCAGTTCGGGGCCCCTCATGGCTGGCTACACCTTC.

This clonotype was picked up many times. This chain joins TRBV5-4 and TRBJ1-6; no clear D gene. There are 12 residues in the CDR3. The V gene's germline CDR1 is SGHNT and CDR2 YYREEE (reference sequence). V gave up 2 bases and J gave up 5 bases, with 2 bases separating them. As DNA, the CDR3 is TGTGCCAGCAGCTTAGATAATTCACCCCTCCACTTT. Translating it yields CASSLDNSPLHF.

The table lists this clonotype with a count of one. This chain connects TRBV12-3 or TRBV12-4 to TRBJ2-1, with D possibly TRBD2 on 5 matching bases. Between the trimmed V and J ends, which lost 6 bases and 10 bases, there was a span of 16 bases. CDR3 length: 13 amino acids. The CDR3 region has the DNA TGTGCCAGCAGGACGCTAGTGACTAAGGAGCAGTTCTTC. It specifies CASRTLVTKEQFF.

Concerning this clonotype itself: Sequence at one end of the junction differs from germline and may be a read error. The J gene is TRBJ2-5, the V gene TRBV29-1; D may be TRBD1 or TRBD2 (5 bases each). Germline loops: CDR1 SQVTM, CDR2 ANQGSEA. There are 12 residues in the CDR3. The CDR3 protein is CSVEQGVETEYF. CDR3 sequence (DNA): TGCAGCGTTGAGCAGGGAGTGGAGACCGAGTACTTC. The full variable domain, its missing parts supplied by reference TRBV29-1 and TRBJ2-5, is SAVISQKPSRDICQRGTSLTIQCQVDSQVTMMFWYRQQPGQSLTLIATANQGSEATYESGFVIDKFPISRPNLTFSTLTVSNMSPEDSSIYLCSVEQGVETEYFGPGTRLLVL.